Below are 27 T cell receptor beta chains sequenced from a single sample in a study of blood T cell repertoires in COVID-19. Libraries were prepared by immunoSEQ multiplex PCR; TCRdb keeps only in-frame clonotypes and omits some of them. This table holds fewer than 90,000 clones, approximately 80% found once. The sequenced material came from peripheral blood. Every receptor here comes from a human donor in a cohort sampled during active COVID-19.

The rearrangement links TRBV2 to TRBJ2-3, with TRBD2 matching 7 bases. Germline CDR1 and CDR2: SNHLY and FYNNEI. CDR3 length equals 15 residues. The V segment lost 6 bases and the J segment 0 bases; nucleotides outside the gene matches: 6. The CDR3 region has the DNA TGTGCCAGCAGCCCGCTAGCGGACAGCACAGATACGCAGTATTTT. Protein: CASSPLADSTDTQYF.

This clone has only a few counts. The V gene is TRBV11-2, the J gene TRBJ2-7, with 9 positions matching TRBD2. V was pared by 1 base and J by 7 bases, with 5 bases of the junction left unmatched. The CDR3 extends over 14 amino acids. Looked up from germline, CDR1 is SGHAT and CDR2 is FQNNGV. The CDR3 loop is CASSLVAGELEQYF. The CDR3, as DNA: TGTGCCAGCAGCTTAGTAGCGGGAGAACTTGAGCAGTACTTC.

J is TRBJ2-7 and V is TRBV13; D is perhaps TRBD2 (6 bases). The V end was cut by 5 bases, the J end by 6 bases, with 17 bases between. The CDR3 contains 14 residues. Germline V gene data show CDR1 as PRHDT and CDR2 as FYEKMQ (reference sequence). In DNA, the CDR3 is TGTGCCAGCAGCCCCTGGGACTCGGCGGCCGAGCAGTACTTC. As protein: CASSPWDSAAEQYF.

J is TRBJ1-1 and V is TRBV24-1; the match to TRBD1 covers 10 bases. CDR1 and CDR2 from the germline V gene are KGHDR and SFDVKD. The CDR3 covers 14 residues. V shed 5 bases, J shed 5 bases, and the junction held 4 bases outside the gene matches. CDR3 loop: CATSGGTGETEAFF. CDR3 nucleotide sequence: TGTGCCACCAGTGGGGGGACAGGGGAAACTGAAGCTTTCTTT.

The rearrangement links TRBV4-2 to TRBJ2-5; possibly TRBD2 for D (6 bases). Germline CDR1 is LGHNA and CDR2 is YNFKEQ. The CDR3 runs to 17 residues. Trimming took 1 base from V and 0 from J, leaving 15 bases between them. CDR3 sequence (DNA): TGTGCCAGCAGCCAAGGGTTTCGAGGGGACTACCAAGAGACCCAGTACTTC. Amino acids: CASSQGFRGDYQETQYF.

The rearrangement uses TRBV5-1 and TRBJ1-4, with TRBD1 identical over 8 bases. The CDR3 loop spans 13 amino acids. Trimming at V came to 5 bases and at J to 7 bases, leaving 4 bases not matched to a gene. Germline V CDR1 and CDR2: SGHRS, YFSETQ. In nucleotides, the CDR3 is TGCGCCAGCAGTTTACAGGGGGTTGAAAAACTGTTTTTT. Translation gives CASSLQGVEKLFF.

The rearrangement joins TRBV3-1 (or the pseudogene TRBV3-2) to TRBJ1-4, with 7 positions matching TRBD1. The CDR3 totals 16 residues. V lost 4 bases to trimming and J lost 2 bases; unmatched junction nucleotides: 7. Per the germline V gene, CDR1 is LGHDT and CDR2 is YNNKEL (reference sequence). This CDR3 reads CASSLRQGWTNEKLFF. In DNA form, the CDR3 reads TGTGCCAGCAGCCTCAGACAGGGATGGACTAATGAAAAACTGTTTTTT.

The genes are TRBV7-2 and TRBJ2-3; D call uncertain. The CDR3 contains 16 residues. Trimming cost V 1 base and J 2 bases, with 13 bases left between them. The germline V gene has CDR1 SGHTA and CDR2 FQGNSA. The CDR3 is CASSLVGSLNTDTQYF. CDR3 bases: TGTGCCAGCAGCTTAGTGGGTAGCTTAAACACAGATACGCAGTATTTT.

The gene calls are TRBV5-1 and TRBJ2-7; 7 bases map to TRBD1. With V trimmed by 0 bases and J by 6 bases, 6 bases remained unmatched. The CDR3 sequence is 14 residues long. Germline V gives CDR1 SGHRS, CDR2 YFSETQ. The CDR3 nucleotides are TGCGCCAGCAGCTTGGAACAGGGGATTTCCGAGCAGTACTTC. It encodes CASSLEQGISEQYF. The full variable domain, its missing parts supplied by reference TRBV5-1 and TRBJ2-7, is KAGVTQTPRYLIKTRGQQVTLSCSPISGHRSVSWYQQTPGQGLQFLFEYFSETQRNKGNFPGRFSGRQFSNSRSEMNVSTLELGDSALYLCASSLEQGISEQYFGPGTRLTVT.

The DNA for the CDR3 is TGTGCCACCAGCAGCAGACTAGCGGGAGGTTTTGAGCAGTTCTTC. This translates into CATSSRLAGGFEQFF. The J gene is TRBJ2-1, the V gene TRBV15; 13 positions match TRBD2. CDR3 length equals 15 residues. V was pared by 3 bases and J by 9 bases, with 5 bases of the junction left unmatched. Germline lookup yields CDR1 LNHNV and CDR2 YYDKDF (reference sequence).

The V and J genes are TRBV18 and TRBJ2-1; 9 bases align to TRBD1. Germline CDR1 is KGHSH and CDR2 is LQKENI. V lost 3 bases to trimming and J lost 7 bases; unmatched junction nucleotides: 10. There are 16 residues in the CDR3. CDR3 region: CASSPLLQGAVNEQFF. The CDR3 DNA reads as TGTGCCAGCTCACCCTTACTACAGGGGGCTGTTAATGAGCAGTTCTTC.

This clone was seen more than once but under ten times. V and J are TRBV18 and TRBJ2-7; a possible D gene is TRBD2 (5 bases). V was trimmed by 2 bases and J by 3 bases, leaving 11 bases between them. The germline V gene has CDR1 KGHSH and CDR2 LQKENI. This CDR3 is built from 14 residues. This CDR3 reads CASSPSDGIYEQYF. The CDR3, as DNA: TGTGCCAGCTCACCATCGGACGGGATCTACGAGCAGTACTTC. The variable domain in full, with the rest retrieved from reference TRBV18 and TRBJ2-7, is NAGVMQNPRHLVRRRGQEARLRCSPMKGHSHVYWYRQLPEEGLKFMVYLQKENIIDESGMPKERFSAEFPKEGPSILRIQQVVRGDSAAYFCASSPSDGIYEQYFGPGTRLTVT.

The chain combines TRBV5-1 with TRBJ2-7; 9 bases fit TRBD1. Per the germline V gene, CDR1 is SGHRS and CDR2 is YFSETQ. Losses at the gene ends were 0 bases for V and 6 bases for J; bases not matched to a gene: 4. The CDR3 extends over 14 amino acids. CDR3 DNA: TGCGCCAGCAGCTTGGGACAGGGGGTTGGCGAGCAGTACTTC. It specifies CASSLGQGVGEQYF.

V and J are TRBV30 and TRBJ2-3, with D uncertain. The CDR3 sequence is 11 residues long. V shed 5 bases and J shed 2 bases, with 5 bases lying between them. The germline CDR1 and CDR2 sequences are GTSNPN and SVGIG (reference sequence). The CDR3 loop reads CAWGYTDTQYF. The CDR3 region has the DNA TGTGCCTGGGGGTACACAGATACGCAGTATTTT. The variable domain in full, with the rest retrieved from reference TRBV30 and TRBJ2-3, is SQTIHQWPATLVQPVGSPLSLECTVEGTSNPNLYWYRQAAGRGLQLLFYSVGIGQISSEVPQNLSASRPQDRQFILSSKKLLLSDSGFYLCAWGYTDTQYFGPGTRLTVL.

The rearrangement links TRBV6-6 to TRBJ2-3, with 12 bases fitting TRBD2. The CDR3 sequence is 15 residues long. After removal of 4 bases from V and 6 bases from J, the junction contained 5 bases not matched to a gene. Germline CDR1 MNHNY, CDR2 SVGAGI (reference sequence). The CDR3 reads CASSFRTSGIDTQYF. In nucleotides, the CDR3 is TGTGCCAGCAGTTTCAGGACTAGCGGGATTGATACGCAGTATTTT.

This chain connects TRBV15 to TRBJ2-2; D unresolved. The CDR3 is 13 residues long. CDR1 and CDR2 (germline): LNHNV, YYDKDF (reference sequence). Deletions cut 1 base from V and 8 bases from J, with 8 bases between. This CDR3 reads CATSRGGTGELFF. CDR3 in DNA: TGTGCCACCAGCAGAGGAGGAACGGGGGAGCTGTTTTTT.

The chain has TRBV5-1 and TRBJ1-2; 8 bases map to TRBD1. This CDR3 has 14 residues. With 0 bases clipped from V and 8 bases from J, the junction kept 6 bases outside the gene matches. The germline V gene has CDR1 SGHRS and CDR2 YFSETQ. This CDR3 is CASSLADREGGYTF. CDR3 bases: TGCGCCAGCAGCTTGGCGGACAGGGAAGGGGGCTACACCTTC.

The chain employs TRBV5-4 and TRBJ2-1; 12 bases map to TRBD2. Losses at the gene ends were 3 bases for V and 3 bases for J; bases not matched to a gene: 1. CDR1 is SGHNT and CDR2 is YYREEE in the germline V gene (reference sequence). The CDR3 is 15 amino acids. CDR3 coding DNA: TGTGCCAGCAGCTCGACTAGCGGGAGCTACAATGAGCAGTTCTTC. Translation: CASSSTSGSYNEQFF.

V is TRBV9 and J is TRBJ2-3; 8 bases map to TRBD2. The ends lost 4 bases at V and 2 bases at J; junction bases unmatched: 9. The CDR3 consists of 16 residues. Germline V lookup: CDR1 SGDLS, CDR2 YYNGEE. The CDR3 sequence is CASSPGVAGTTDTQYF. CDR3 in DNA: TGTGCCAGCAGCCCTGGGGTAGCGGGAACCACAGATACGCAGTATTTT.

The rearrangement links TRBV7-6 to TRBJ2-5; TRBD1 matches at 7 bases. The CDR3 totals 14 residues. CDR1 SGHVS and CDR2 FNYEAQ come from the germline V gene. Trimming at V came to 5 bases and at J to 2 bases, leaving 5 bases not matched to a gene. CDR3 sequence (DNA): TGTGCCAGCAGCCTCAGGGACAGACAAGAGACCCAGTACTTC. Translating it yields CASSLRDRQETQYF.

V and J are TRBV6-6 and TRBJ1-6, with D possibly TRBD1 on 6 matching bases. Germline-derived CDR1 and CDR2 are MNHNY and SVGAGI (reference sequence). Trimming took 6 bases from V and 9 from J, leaving 9 bases between them. The CDR3 contains 12 residues. The CDR3 region is CASSLQGSPLHF. DNA of the CDR3: TGTGCCAGCAGCTTACAGGGTTCACCCCTCCACTTT.

The genes are TRBV19 and TRBJ2-3; D is ambiguous. The ends were cut back, 3 bases at V and 4 bases at J, with 11 bases in the middle. This CDR3 contains 14 residues. Germline V lookup: CDR1 LNHDA, CDR2 SQIVND (reference sequence). The DNA of the CDR3 is TGTGCCAGTAGTATCGGGTACGGCGCAGATACGCAGTATTTT. Its protein is CASSIGYGADTQYF.

This clone appeared a few times. The rearrangement links TRBV7-9 to TRBJ2-5, with D perhaps TRBD1 (5 bases). Trimming shortened V by 4 bases and J by 4 bases, and 10 bases separated the two germline ends. This CDR3 region has 13 residues. Germline V gene sequence: CDR1 SEHNR, CDR2 FQNEAQ (reference sequence). The CDR3 DNA is TGTGCCAGCAGCTCCGCAGGGCGAGAGACCCAGTACTTC. Translating it yields CASSSAGRETQYF.

Notes on this clone: The same CDR3 is also encoded by other DNA sequences in this sample. The chain employs TRBV7-8 and TRBJ2-7, with D possibly TRBD1 on 6 matching bases. The V gene's germline CDR1 is SGHVS and CDR2 FQNEAQ. CDR3 size: 13 residues. Trimming cost V 3 bases and J 2 bases, with 8 bases left between them. In nucleotides, the CDR3 is TGTGCCAGCAGCTTGGACAGTCCCTACGAGCAGTACTTC. It specifies CASSLDSPYEQYF. The full variable domain, rest sourced from reference TRBV7-8 and TRBJ2-7, is GAGVSQSPRYKVAKRGQDVALRCDPISGHVSLFWYQQALGQGPEFLTYFQNEAQLDKSGLPSDRFFAERPEGSVSTLKIQRTQQEDSAVYLCASSLDSPYEQYFGPGTRLTVT.

The chain couples TRBV7-9 to TRBJ1-3, with TRBD1 as a possible D gene (5 bases). V was trimmed by 6 bases and J by 0 bases, leaving 18 bases between them. Germline-derived CDR1 and CDR2 are SEHNR and FQNEAQ (reference sequence). CDR3 length: 17 amino acids. The CDR3 region is CASSPRQSLISGNTIYF. CDR3 DNA sequence: TGTGCCAGCAGTCCAAGACAGTCACTTATCTCTGGAAACACCATATATTTT.

The genes are TRBV5-4 and TRBJ2-1, with a weak D call TRBD2 (5 bases). Trimming took 0 bases from V and 8 from J, leaving 15 bases between them. The CDR3 totals 15 residues. Looked up from germline, CDR1 is SGHNT and CDR2 is YYREEE (reference sequence). The CDR3 loop is CASSLGGQVMDEQFF. The CDR3 DNA reads as TGTGCCAGCAGCTTGGGAGGGCAGGTGATGGATGAGCAGTTCTTC.

This clone was seen only once. The chain uses TRBV5-1 and TRBJ2-2; D remains unclear. This CDR3 is 16 amino acids long. V lost 0 bases and J lost 7, with 16 bases in between. CDR1 and CDR2 from the germline V gene are SGHRS and YFSETQ. The CDR3 protein is CASSLGGGTRNGELFF. The CDR3 DNA reads TGCGCCAGCAGCTTGGGTGGTGGAACGAGGAACGGGGAGCTGTTTTTT.